This record concerns one T cell receptor (beta chain) sequence. These data come from a study of blood T cells in healthy people across ages. Primed by a sample-barcoded 5' primer and a J-beta primer mix, a second PCR proceeded for 7 to 11 cycles. Per-sample output comprised a minimum of 3 million paired-end reads containing CDR3. Via MiXCR, TCRdb re-called the 5' RACE reads, giving one row per CDR3 protein. The sample holds 700,000 to 800,000 distinct CDR3 sequences, roughly 47% seen once. The sample providers were healthy Caucasian people from Russia, aged roughly 6 to 95. Trimming cost V 0 bases and J 9 bases, with 12 bases left between them. The CDR3 totals 14 residues. Germline V gene lookup returns CDR1 SGHVS and CDR2 FNYEAQ.

The sequence was collected from a woman aged 55-70 years in good health. The chain employs TRBV7-6 and TRBJ1-5; possible D gene TRBD1, 6 bases. The sample consisted of blood. This CDR3 is CASSLAGGAAPQHF. CDR3 DNA sequence: TGTGCCAGCAGCTTAGCTGGGGGCGCGGCGCCCCAGCATTTT. Drawing the rest from reference TRBV7-6 and TRBJ1-5, the complete variable domain is GAGVSQSPRYKVTKRGQDVALRCDPISGHVSLYWYRQALGQGPEFLTYFNYEAQQDKSGLPNDRFSAERPEGSISTLTIQRTEQRDSAMYRCASSLAGGAAPQHFGDGTRLSIL.